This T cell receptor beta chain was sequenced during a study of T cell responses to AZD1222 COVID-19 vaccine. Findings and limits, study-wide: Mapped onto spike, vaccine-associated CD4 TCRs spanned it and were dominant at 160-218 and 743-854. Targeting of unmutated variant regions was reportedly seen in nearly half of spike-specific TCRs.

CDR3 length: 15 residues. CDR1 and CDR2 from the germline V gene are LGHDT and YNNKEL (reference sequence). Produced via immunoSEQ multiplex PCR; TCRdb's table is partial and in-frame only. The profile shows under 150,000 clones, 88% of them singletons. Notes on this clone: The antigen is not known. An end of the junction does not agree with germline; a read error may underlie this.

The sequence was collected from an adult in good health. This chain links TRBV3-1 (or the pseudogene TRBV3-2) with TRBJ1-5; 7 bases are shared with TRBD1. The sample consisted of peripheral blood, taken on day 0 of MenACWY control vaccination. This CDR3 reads CASSPLQGPGQPQHF. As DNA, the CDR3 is TGTGCCAGCAGCCCACTACAGGGGCCCGGTCAGCCTCAGCATTTT.